These 21 T cell receptor beta chains share one sample of origin, sequenced in a study of CD8 T cells in ankylosing spondylitis (TCRdb year 2017). The library was obtained by 5' RACE. The data were produced on an Illumina HiSeq 2500. TCRdb reprocessed the public reads (quality trimming at Q25 with fastp, clone calling with MiXCR) and kept in-frame beta chains. Every entry covers one CDR3 protein and lists the most common genes and DNA from its rows. For this sample the table gives about 160,000 distinct CDR3 sequences, of which under 45% were detected only once. The ten largest clones take up nearly 15% of the sample. Sequencing used synovial fluid, either unsorted or a sorted T cell fraction (not recorded which). All receptors come from a male donor with ankylosing spondylitis.

The V gene is TRBV12-3 or TRBV12-4, the J gene TRBJ1-3; TRBD1 matches 8 bases. The CDR3 sequence is 16 residues long. V shed 5 bases, J shed 2 bases, and the junction held 8 bases outside the gene matches. CDR3 in amino acids: CASSPNGQGTGNTIYF. DNA for the CDR3: TGTGCCAGCAGTCCAAACGGACAGGGAACTGGAAACACCATATATTTT.

The rearrangement links TRBV11-2 to TRBJ2-5; TRBD1 matches 12 bases. Germline CDR1 SGHAT, CDR2 FQNNGV. The trim removed 10 bases at V and 5 bases at J, leaving 8 bases unmatched. CDR3 length equals 14 residues. In nucleotides, the CDR3 is TGTGCCACCGCCGGGACAGGGGGCGTCGAGACCCAGTACTTC. It translates to CATAGTGGVETQYF.

In this sample, this clonotype turned up a few times. The chain has TRBV27 and TRBJ2-3; weak D call: TRBD2 (5 bases). The CDR3 extends over 16 amino acids. The V and J ends lost 2 bases and 4 bases respectively, with 16 bases between them. Germline CDR1 is MNHEY and CDR2 is SMNVEV (reference sequence). The CDR3: CASSLINPPRADTQYF. CDR3 sequence (DNA): TGTGCCAGCAGTTTAATTAACCCGCCGAGGGCAGATACGCAGTATTTT.

The V and J genes are TRBV18 and TRBJ2-1, with 12 bases that match TRBD2. The CDR3 is made up of 18 amino acids. Germline CDR1 is KGHSH and CDR2 is LQKENI. The V segment lost 4 bases and the J segment 4 bases; nucleotides outside the gene matches: 11. The CDR3 nucleotides read TGTGCCAGCTCACGGTTCCGGGCTAGCGGGAGGGATTACAATGAGCAGTTCTTC. Its translation: CASSRFRASGRDYNEQFF.

This clonotype was found a few times. DNA of the CDR3: TGCAGTGCTAGGCGACCAACTGGAAACACCATATATTTT. It yields the protein CSARRPTGNTIYF. V is TRBV20-1 and J is TRBJ1-3; no clear D gene. Trimming left V 3 bases short and J 2 bases short, with 8 bases between. CDR1 DFQATT and CDR2 SNEGSKA come from the germline V gene (reference sequence). The CDR3 has 13 amino acids.

This clonotype appeared a few times. The genes are TRBV13 and TRBJ2-3; a possible D gene is TRBD1 (5 bases). The CDR3 contains 13 residues. The V end lost 6 bases, the J end lost 3 bases, and 10 bases lay between the germline ends. Per germline, CDR1 PRHDT and CDR2 FYEKMQ (reference sequence). CDR3 region: CASSTQGTDTQYF. The CDR3 DNA is TGTGCCAGCAGTACCCAGGGAACAGATACGCAGTATTTT.

The chain links TRBV20-1 to TRBJ1-6; 10 bases fit TRBD1. J gave up 7 bases and V 7 bases, and 4 bases lay outside the gene matches. Germline CDR1 is DFQATT and CDR2 is SNEGSKA (reference sequence). This CDR3 is 13 amino acids long. As DNA, the CDR3 is TGCAGTGTCAGGACAGGGGGAAATTCACCCCTCCACTTT. Protein product: CSVRTGGNSPLHF.

The chain employs TRBV19 and TRBJ2-5; D is possibly TRBD1 (6 bases). V lost 6 bases to trimming and J lost 4 bases, with 15 bases between them. The germline CDR1 and CDR2 sequences are LNHDA and SQIVND (reference sequence). The CDR3 runs to 14 residues. CDR3 region: CASSRNRDPETQYF. CDR3 nucleotide sequence: TGTGCCAGTAGCCGCAACAGGGACCCAGAGACCCAGTACTTC.

This clonotype turned up a few times. The V call is TRBV20-1, the J call TRBJ2-1; TRBD2 matches 7 bases. The CDR3 totals 16 residues. Germline trimming cut 0 bases from V and 6 bases from J; bases unmatched to any gene: 11. Germline CDR1 is DFQATT and CDR2 is SNEGSKA (reference sequence). CDR3 in DNA: TGCAGTGCTAGAGATTTCCGCGGGAGCGGATTCAATGAGCAGTTCTTC. This sequence encodes CSARDFRGSGFNEQFF.

The gene calls are TRBV6-5 and TRBJ2-7, with a weak D call TRBD2 (6 bases). Trimming left V 0 bases short and J 2 bases short, with 17 bases between. Germline CDR1 MNHEY, CDR2 SVGAGI. CDR3 length equals 17 residues. CDR3: CASSYSSGQRATYEQYF. The CDR3, as DNA: TGTGCCAGCAGTTACTCGTCGGGCCAGCGGGCCACCTACGAGCAGTACTTC.

V gene TRBV15 combines with J gene TRBJ1-5, with D perhaps TRBD1 (6 bases). The ends were cut back, 3 bases at V and 2 bases at J, with 11 bases in the middle. The V gene's germline CDR1 is LNHNV and CDR2 YYDKDF (reference sequence). This CDR3 contains 15 residues. The CDR3 loop is CATSSYRAGNQPQHF. For the CDR3, the DNA is TGTGCCACCAGCAGCTACAGGGCGGGCAATCAGCCCCAGCATTTT.

The rearrangement uses TRBV2 and TRBJ2-5; D gene unclear. CDR3 length equals 14 residues. Germline CDR1 and CDR2: SNHLY and FYNNEI. The V end lost 5 bases, the J end lost 0 bases, and 10 bases lay between the germline ends. CDR3 in amino acids: CASSRPRNQETQYF. The CDR3 region has the DNA TGTGCCAGCAGTAGACCTAGGAACCAAGAGACCCAGTACTTC.

This clonotype was seen only a few times. The chain employs TRBV7-9 and TRBJ2-2; D is ambiguous. There are 13 residues in the CDR3. Germline CDR1 reads SEHNR; CDR2 reads FQNEAQ (reference sequence). The V end lost 5 bases, the J end lost 4 bases, and 8 bases lay between the germline ends. The CDR3 sequence is CASSIRVTGELFF. The CDR3 bases are TGTGCCAGCAGCATCCGGGTCACCGGGGAGCTGTTTTTT.

This chain uses TRBV7-8 with TRBJ2-7; D unclear. Germline assignment: CDR1 SGHVS and CDR2 FQNEAQ. CDR3 length equals 17 residues. V lost 1 base and J lost 4, with 20 bases in between. CDR3 sequence reads: CASSLGLWSAPRYEQYF. The CDR3 nucleotides are TGTGCCAGCAGCTTAGGATTATGGTCGGCCCCTCGGTACGAGCAGTACTTC.

This clonotype showed up many times. The chain is built from TRBV29-1 and TRBJ1-2; TRBD1 agrees at 7 bases. There are 13 residues in the CDR3. Germline values: CDR1 SQVTM, CDR2 ANQGSEA. J gave up 5 bases and V 2 bases, and 5 bases lay outside the gene matches. Here the CDR3 DNA reads TGCAGCGTTGAACTCAGGGGGGAGTATGGCTACACCTTC. It codes for CSVELRGEYGYTF.

The V call is TRBV10-3, the J call TRBJ2-7, with TRBD2 matching 7 bases. Trimming cost V 2 bases and J 0 bases; bases outside gene matches: 10. Germline loops: CDR1 ENHRY, CDR2 SYGVKD. The CDR3 contains 17 residues. For the CDR3, the DNA is TGTGCCATCAGTGAGCGCGGGGGTGTTTGGGGCTCCTACGAGCAGTACTTC. Its protein product is CAISERGGVWGSYEQYF.

The count of this clonotype is one. CDR3 sequence: CASSLIWGPKGYTF. In DNA, the CDR3 is TGCGCCAGCAGCTTGATTTGGGGGCCTAAGGGCTACACCTTC. The J gene is TRBJ1-2, the V gene TRBV5-1; the D gene is possibly TRBD1 (6 bases). Germline-derived CDR1 and CDR2 are SGHRS and YFSETQ. This CDR3 is built from 14 residues. V lost 1 base and J 8 bases, leaving 15 bases between the germline ends.

The genes are TRBV20-1 and TRBJ2-5; no clear D gene. This CDR3 has 10 residues. CDR1 DFQATT and CDR2 SNEGSKA come from the germline V gene (reference sequence). CDR3 sequence (DNA): TGCAGAGTGAAGGGAGAGACCCAGTACTTC. Its protein product is CRVKGETQYF.

This clonotype occurred a few times. The chain recombines TRBV12-3 or TRBV12-4 with TRBJ2-1; the match to TRBD2 covers 10 bases. This CDR3 is built from 14 residues. Trimming at V came to 10 bases and at J to 4 bases, leaving 7 bases not matched to a gene. CDR3: CANSRTSGYNEQFF. CDR3 DNA: TGTGCCAACTCCCGGACTAGCGGTTACAATGAGCAGTTCTTC.

The genes are TRBV29-1 and TRBJ2-1, with D perhaps given as TRBD1 or TRBD2 (5 bases each). Trimming removed 0 bases from V and 7 bases from J, with 13 bases in between. Germline V lookup: CDR1 SQVTM, CDR2 ANQGSEA. The CDR3 runs to 14 residues. The CDR3 sequence: CSVEDWGRRNEQFF. For the CDR3, the DNA is TGCAGCGTTGAAGATTGGGGGAGAAGAAATGAGCAGTTCTTC.

In its sample, this clonotype was seen many times. The chain has TRBV5-1 and TRBJ2-1, with 10 positions matching TRBD2. The CDR3 is 20 residues long. Looked up from germline, CDR1 is SGHRS and CDR2 is YFSETQ. The junction had 19 bases not matched to a gene; V was cut back by 0 bases and J by 7 bases. For the CDR3, the DNA is TGCGCCAGCAGCTTGGTCTCCCCCGGACTAGCGGAGGAGACGGGAAATGAGCAGTTCTTC. This encodes CASSLVSPGLAEETGNEQFF.